The entry below gives a single T cell receptor (beta chain) sequence along with its context. This clone was seen a handful of times. The target of this receptor is not known. Within one base of it there is no much larger clone, and no base qualities were kept. The sample comes from a study of blood T cell repertoires in COVID-19 (TCRdb year 2020). Background on the whole study: Collaborator samples came from the United States, Italy and Spain and covered acute and convalescent phases of COVID-19. The prospective study material was composed of cDNA or gDNA derived from T cells, B-cell-depleted T cells, or PBMCs. Subjects who had been exposed to COVID-19, were actively infected with it, or had recovered from it provided the deeply sampled blood TCRbeta repertoires that made up the dataset. The repertoires were made available in a free public database intended to serve as a resource for research on the immune response to SARS-CoV-2. Samples came from the ongoing ImmuneRACE study (first 160 participants) plus 1,254 subjects from 6 global collaborators. Sample metadata almost always included a de-identified subject ID, COVID-19 status, age in years and sex. Where available, HLA class I and class II types were taken from metadata supplied by the sample provider and were not determined by assay-based typing.

Each collaborating institution followed its own protocols to collect whole blood in K2EDTA tubes. Collaborator samples were shipped for TCRbeta analysis as frozen whole blood, isolated PBMCs, or DNA extracted from either sample type. General findings and caveats noted by the study authors: The amount of clinical and demographic metadata varied by source and participant and was provided uncurated.

V and J are truncated by 0 bases and 8 bases respectively, leaving an intervening sequence of 4 bases. From its cysteine to its phenylalanine, the CDR3 spans 12 amino acids. The entry retains the CDR3 DNA only, 36 bases that are in frame from base 1. The germline V gene (reference sequence) gives CDR1 as LNHNV and CDR2 as YYDKDF. TCRbeta CDR3 regions were amplified from genomic DNA by means of the immunoSEQ Assay, a bias-controlled multiplex PCR. The paper's processing steps were these. Within the assay, amplification of reference gene primers was used to estimate how many nucleated cells each sample contained. Sequence reads were collapsed and filtered to measure the absolute abundance of every unique TCRbeta CDR3 rearrangement. For each sample, productive Simpson clonality was calculated as the square root of Simpson's diversity index across productive rearrangements. Entries here come from immuneACCESS through TCRdb and include only in-frame sequences with V and J called. Some clones fail to appear in such tables; in the studies checked, an unresolved V gene covers under half of the shortfall, and the cause of the remainder is unknown. V and J calls and clone size come straight from that table; D and trimming were deduced from the DNA. The sample contains 210,000 or so clones, roughly 89% of them found a single time. Jointly, the top ten make up about 7% of the sample.

This receptor was identified in a man in his forties with acute or convalescent COVID-19. Sequencing was performed on peripheral blood. The chain uses TRBV15 and TRBJ1-4; the D gene cannot be named for sure. DNA sequence: TGTGCCACCAGCAGAGACGTAGAAAAACTGTTTTTT. Its coded protein is CATSRDVEKLFF.